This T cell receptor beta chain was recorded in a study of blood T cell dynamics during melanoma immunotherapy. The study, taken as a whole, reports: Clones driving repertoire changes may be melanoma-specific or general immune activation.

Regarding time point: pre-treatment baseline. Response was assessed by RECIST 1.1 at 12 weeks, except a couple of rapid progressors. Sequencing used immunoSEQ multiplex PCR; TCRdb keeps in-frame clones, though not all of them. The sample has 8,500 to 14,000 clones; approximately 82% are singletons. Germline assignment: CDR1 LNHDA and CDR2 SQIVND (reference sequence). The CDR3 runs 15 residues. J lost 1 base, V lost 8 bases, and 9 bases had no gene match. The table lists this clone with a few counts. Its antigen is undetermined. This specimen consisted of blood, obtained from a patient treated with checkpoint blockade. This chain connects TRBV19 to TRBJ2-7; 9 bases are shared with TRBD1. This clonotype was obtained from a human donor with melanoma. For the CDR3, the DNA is TGTGCCAGTCGGCCCGGGACAGGGAGTTCCTACGAGCAGTACTTC. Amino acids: CASRPGTGSSYEQYF.